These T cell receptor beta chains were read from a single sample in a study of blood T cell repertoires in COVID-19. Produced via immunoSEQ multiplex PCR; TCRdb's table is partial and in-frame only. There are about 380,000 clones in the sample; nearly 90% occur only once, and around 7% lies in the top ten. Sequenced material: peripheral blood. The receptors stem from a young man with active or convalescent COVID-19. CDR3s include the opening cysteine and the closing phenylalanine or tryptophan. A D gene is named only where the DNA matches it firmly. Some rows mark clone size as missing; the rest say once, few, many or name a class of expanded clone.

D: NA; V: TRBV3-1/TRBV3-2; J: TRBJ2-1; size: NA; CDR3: CASSQETLGGYEQFF; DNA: TGTGCCAGCAGCCAAGAAACCTTGGGAGGATATGAGCAGTTCTTC
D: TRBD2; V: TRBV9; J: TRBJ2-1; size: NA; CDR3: CASSVVAGAVNEQFF; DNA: TGTGCCAGCAGCGTAGTAGCGGGAGCTGTTAATGAGCAGTTCTTC
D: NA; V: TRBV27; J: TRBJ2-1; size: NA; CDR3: CASSSGGSTINEQFF; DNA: TGTGCCAGCAGCTCCGGGGGTAGCACAATAAATGAGCAGTTCTTC
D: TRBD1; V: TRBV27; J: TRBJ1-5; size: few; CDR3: CASRGGGGGNQPQHF; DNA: TGTGCCAGCAGAGGAGGGGGCGGCGGCAATCAGCCCCAGCATTTT
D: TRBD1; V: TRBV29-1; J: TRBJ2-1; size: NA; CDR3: CSVSGTGYDEQFF; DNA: TGCAGCGTTTCCGGGACAGGTTACGATGAGCAGTTCTTC
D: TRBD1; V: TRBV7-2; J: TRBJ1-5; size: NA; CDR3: CASRRQGENQPQHF; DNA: TGTGCCAGCAGACGACAGGGGGAGAATCAGCCCCAGCATTTT
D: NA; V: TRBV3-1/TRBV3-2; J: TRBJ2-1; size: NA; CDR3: CASSQDPLYAGGNEQFF; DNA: TGTGCCAGCAGCCAAGATCCCCTCTACGCAGGGGGGAATGAGCAGTTCTTC
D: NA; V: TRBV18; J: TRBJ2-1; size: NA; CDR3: CASSPSAGQYYNEQFF; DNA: TGTGCCAGCTCACCCAGTGCGGGACAGTATTACAATGAGCAGTTCTTC
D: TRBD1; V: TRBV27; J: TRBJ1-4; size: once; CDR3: CASSFFLPGTGGGNEKLFF; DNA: TGTGCCAGCAGTTTCTTCTTACCCGGGACAGGGGGAGGTAATGAAAAACTGTTTTTT
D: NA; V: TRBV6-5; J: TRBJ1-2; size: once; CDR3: CASRTQGPRGYTF; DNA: TGTGCCAGCAGAACACAGGGCCCCCGTGGCTACACCTTC
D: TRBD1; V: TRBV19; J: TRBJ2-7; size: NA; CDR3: CASSITGQGSYEQYF; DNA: TGTGCCAGTAGTATAACCGGACAGGGCTCCTACGAGCAGTACTTC
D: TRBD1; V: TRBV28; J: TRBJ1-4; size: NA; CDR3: CASSKTGVDEKLFF; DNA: TGTGCCAGCAGTAAGACAGGGGTGGATGAAAAACTGTTTTTT
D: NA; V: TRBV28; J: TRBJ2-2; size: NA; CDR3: CAAGTQMTGELFF; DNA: TGTGCGGCCGGGACACAGATGACCGGGGAGCTGTTTTTT
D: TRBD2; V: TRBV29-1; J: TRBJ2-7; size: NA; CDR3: CSVGLGTTTREQYF; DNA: TGCAGCGTTGGTCTGGGGACTACCACCCGCGAGCAGTACTTC
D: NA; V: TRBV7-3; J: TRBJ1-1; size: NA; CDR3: CASSRTGQAFF; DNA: TGTGCCAGCAGCCGAACAGGTCAGGCTTTCTTT
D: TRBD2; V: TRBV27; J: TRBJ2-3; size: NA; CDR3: CASSQRERGTDTQYF; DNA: TGTGCCAGCAGTCAGCGGGAGCGGGGCACAGATACGCAGTATTTT
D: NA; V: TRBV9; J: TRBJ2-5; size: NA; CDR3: CASSVEAAGETQYF; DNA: TGTGCCAGCAGCGTAGAGGCGGCGGGAGAGACCCAGTACTTC
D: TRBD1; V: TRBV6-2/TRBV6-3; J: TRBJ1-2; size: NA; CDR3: CASSFGTGHYGYTF; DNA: TGTGCCAGCAGTTTCGGGACAGGGCACTATGGCTACACCTTC
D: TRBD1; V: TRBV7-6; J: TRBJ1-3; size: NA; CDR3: CASSTQGQAIGNTIYF; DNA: TGTGCCAGCAGTACGCAAGGACAGGCGATCGGAAACACCATATATTTT
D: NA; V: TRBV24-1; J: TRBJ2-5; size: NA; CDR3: CATGREQETQYF; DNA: TGTGCCACCGGACGGGAACAAGAGACCCAGTACTTC
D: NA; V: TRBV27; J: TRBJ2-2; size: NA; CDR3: CASSHLAGQGTGELFF; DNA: TGTGCCAGCAGTCACTTAGCGGGACAGGGCACCGGGGAGCTGTTTTTT
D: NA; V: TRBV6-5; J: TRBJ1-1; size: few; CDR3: CASSLSGNTEAFF; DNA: TGTGCCAGCAGTCTATCAGGGAACACTGAAGCTTTCTTT
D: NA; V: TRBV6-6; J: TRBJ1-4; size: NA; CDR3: CASSFFRGKNEKLFF; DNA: TGTGCCAGCAGCTTCTTCCGGGGGAAAAATGAAAAACTGTTTTTT
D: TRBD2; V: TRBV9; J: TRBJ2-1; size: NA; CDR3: CASSVDGSGRTEQFF; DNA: TGTGCCAGCAGCGTAGATGGTAGCGGGAGGACTGAGCAGTTCTTC
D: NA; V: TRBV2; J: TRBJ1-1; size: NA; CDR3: CASNGGRMNTEAFF; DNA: TGTGCCAGCAATGGGGGCCGCATGAACACTGAAGCTTTCTTT
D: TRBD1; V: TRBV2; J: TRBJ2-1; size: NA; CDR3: CASSPDRDNEQFF; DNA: TGTGCCAGCAGTCCGGACAGGGACAATGAGCAGTTCTTC
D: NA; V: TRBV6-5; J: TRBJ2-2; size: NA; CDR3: CASSYSAAGELFF; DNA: TGTGCCAGCAGTTACTCGGCAGCCGGGGAGCTGTTTTTT
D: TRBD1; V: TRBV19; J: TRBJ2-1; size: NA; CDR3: CASSIKGGQGMVRSSYNEQFF; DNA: TGTGCCAGTAGTATAAAGGGAGGACAGGGGATGGTCCGGAGCTCCTACAATGAGCAGTTCTTC
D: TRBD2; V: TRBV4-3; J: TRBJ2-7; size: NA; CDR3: CASSQGSSWTSGGGHEQYF; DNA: TGCGCCAGCAGCCAAGGCTCTTCGTGGACTAGCGGGGGGGGCCACGAGCAGTACTTC
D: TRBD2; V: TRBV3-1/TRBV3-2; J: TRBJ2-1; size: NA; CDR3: CASSQDERTSGGASYNEQFF; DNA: TGTGCCAGCAGCCAAGATGAGAGGACTAGCGGGGGGGCATCCTACAATGAGCAGTTCTTC
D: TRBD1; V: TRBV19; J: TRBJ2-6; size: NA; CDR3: CASKGQNSGANVLTF; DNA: TGTGCCAGTAAGGGACAGAACTCTGGGGCCAACGTCCTGACTTTC
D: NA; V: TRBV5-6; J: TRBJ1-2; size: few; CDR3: CASSLLGHLANYGYTF; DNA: TGTGCCAGCAGCCTGTTGGGGCACCTAGCTAACTATGGCTACACCTTC
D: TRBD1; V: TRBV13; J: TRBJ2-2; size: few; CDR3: CASSFDRGWSGELFF; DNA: TGTGCCAGCAGCTTCGACAGGGGATGGTCCGGGGAGCTGTTTTTT
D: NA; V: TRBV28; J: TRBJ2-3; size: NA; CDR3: CASSQERTMRGLITDTQYF; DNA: TGTGCCAGCAGTCAAGAAAGGACTATGCGGGGGCTAATCACAGATACGCAGTATTTT
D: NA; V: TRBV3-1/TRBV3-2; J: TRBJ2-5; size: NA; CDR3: CASSHDSQETQYF; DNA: TGTGCCAGCAGCCATGACAGTCAAGAGACCCAGTACTTC
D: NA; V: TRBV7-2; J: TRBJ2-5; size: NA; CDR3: CASSPSFGETQYF; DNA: TGTGCCAGCAGCCCCTCCTTCGGAGAGACCCAGTACTTC
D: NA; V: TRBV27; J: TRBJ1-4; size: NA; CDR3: CASSLAGGNEKLFF; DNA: TGTGCCAGCAGTTTGGCGGGGGGGAATGAAAAACTGTTTTTT
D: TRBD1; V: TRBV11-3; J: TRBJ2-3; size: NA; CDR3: CASSRQGSTDTQYF; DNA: TGTGCCAGCTCGAGACAGGGGAGCACAGATACGCAGTATTTT
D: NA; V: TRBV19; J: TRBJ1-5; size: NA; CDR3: CASSIYPRGGQPQHF; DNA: TGTGCCAGTAGTATATACCCCCGGGGAGGTCAGCCCCAGCATTTT
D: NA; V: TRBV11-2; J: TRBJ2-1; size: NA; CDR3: CASSRTSNYNEQFF; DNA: TGTGCCAGCAGCCGAACATCAAACTACAATGAGCAGTTCTTC